These 5 T cell receptor beta chains were all obtained from the same sample, sequenced in a study of cytomegalovirus exposure and HLA in healthy donors. The PCR was carried out with 60 Vbeta primers and 13 Jbeta primers. Here immunoSEQ multiplex PCR was the method, and the copy in TCRdb shows in-frame clones only, minus some. The sample includes fewer than 150,000 clones, 70% to 75% of them seen just once. Sequenced material: PBMCs. The origin of the receptors is a woman under 40 in good health and CMV-seronegative.

This clone came up once. The V and J genes are TRBV28 and TRBJ1-2; TRBD1 agrees at 11 bases. Germline loops: CDR1 MDHEN, CDR2 SYDVKM. This CDR3 is 14 amino acids long. The V and J ends lost 7 bases and 8 bases, in that order; junction bases with no gene match: 9. The CDR3 reads CASTGQGARGGYTF. In nucleotides, the CDR3 is TGTGCCAGCACCGGACAGGGGGCGCGTGGGGGCTACACCTTC.

In this sample, this clone turned up once. V gene TRBV4-1 combines with J gene TRBJ2-1, with D unclear. Trimming took 2 bases from V and 6 from J, leaving 8 bases between them. From germline, CDR1 is MGHRA and CDR2 YSYEKL. CDR3 length: 13 residues. CDR3 coding DNA: TGCGCCAGCAGCCAACCCAGAAGCAATGAGCAGTTCTTC. Amino acids: CASSQPRSNEQFF.

The chain is built from TRBV7-2 and TRBJ2-5, with 12 bases aligning to TRBD2. The CDR3 contains 15 residues. CDR1 and CDR2 from the germline V gene are SGHTA and FQGNSA. V trimming: 5 bases; J trimming: 2 bases; junction bases outside the gene matches: 3. The CDR3 region is CASSGTSGGQETQYF. Written as DNA, the CDR3 is TGTGCCAGCAGCGGTACTAGCGGGGGGCAAGAGACCCAGTACTTC.

This chain uses TRBV7-8 with TRBJ1-1; D uncertain. Germline V gene sequence: CDR1 SGHVS, CDR2 FQNEAQ. V lost 0 bases and J 5 bases, leaving 13 bases between the germline ends. This CDR3 is built from 15 residues. CDR3 sequence: CASSLAPTSLTEAFF. CDR3 in DNA: TGTGCCAGCAGCTTAGCCCCAACGAGTTTGACTGAAGCTTTCTTT.

The J gene is TRBJ1-1, the V gene TRBV25-1; D remains unclear. CDR3 length equals 17 residues. V gave up 2 bases and J gave up 1 base, with 17 bases separating them. Germline-derived CDR1 and CDR2 are MGHDK and SYGVNS. This CDR3 reads CASSELGFAATNTEAFF. DNA of the CDR3: TGTGCCAGCAGTGAACTCGGGTTCGCGGCAACGAACACTGAAGCTTTCTTT.